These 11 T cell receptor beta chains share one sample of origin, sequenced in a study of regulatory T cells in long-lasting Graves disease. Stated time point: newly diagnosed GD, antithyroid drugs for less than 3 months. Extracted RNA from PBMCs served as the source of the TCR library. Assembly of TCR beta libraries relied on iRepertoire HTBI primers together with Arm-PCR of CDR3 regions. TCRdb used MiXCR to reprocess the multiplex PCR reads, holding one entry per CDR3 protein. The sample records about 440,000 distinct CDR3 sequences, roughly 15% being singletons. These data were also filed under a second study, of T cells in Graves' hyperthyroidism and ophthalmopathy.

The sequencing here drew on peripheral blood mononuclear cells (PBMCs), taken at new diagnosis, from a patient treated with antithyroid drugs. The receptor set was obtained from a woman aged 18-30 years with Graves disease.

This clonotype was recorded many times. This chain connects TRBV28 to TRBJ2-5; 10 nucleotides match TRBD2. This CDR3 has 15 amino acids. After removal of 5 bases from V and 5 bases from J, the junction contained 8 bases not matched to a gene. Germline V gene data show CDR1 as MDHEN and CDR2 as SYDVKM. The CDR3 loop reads CASSNQAGGGETQYF. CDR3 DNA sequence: TGTGCCAGCAGTAACCAAGCGGGAGGGGGCGAGACCCAGTACTTC.

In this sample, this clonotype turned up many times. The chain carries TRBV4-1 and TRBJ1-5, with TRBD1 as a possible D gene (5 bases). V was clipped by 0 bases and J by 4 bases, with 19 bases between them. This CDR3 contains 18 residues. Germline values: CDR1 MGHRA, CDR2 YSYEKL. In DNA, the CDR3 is TGCGCCAGCAGCCAAGATGGTCTGGTGGGGGAGACTAATCAGCCCCAGCATTTT. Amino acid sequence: CASSQDGLVGETNQPQHF.

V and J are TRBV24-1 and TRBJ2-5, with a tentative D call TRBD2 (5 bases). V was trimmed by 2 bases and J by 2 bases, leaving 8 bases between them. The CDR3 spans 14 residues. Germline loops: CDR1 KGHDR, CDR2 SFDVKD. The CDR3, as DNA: TGTGCCACCAGTGATTCCTGGACTCAAGAGACCCAGTACTTC. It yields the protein CATSDSWTQETQYF.

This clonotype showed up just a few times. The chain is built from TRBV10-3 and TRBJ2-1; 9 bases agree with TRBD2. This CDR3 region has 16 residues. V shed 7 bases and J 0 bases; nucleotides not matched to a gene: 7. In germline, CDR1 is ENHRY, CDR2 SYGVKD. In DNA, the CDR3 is TGTGCCATCACCGGCGGGGGGGATCGCTCCTACAATGAGCAGTTCTTC. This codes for CAITGGGDRSYNEQFF.

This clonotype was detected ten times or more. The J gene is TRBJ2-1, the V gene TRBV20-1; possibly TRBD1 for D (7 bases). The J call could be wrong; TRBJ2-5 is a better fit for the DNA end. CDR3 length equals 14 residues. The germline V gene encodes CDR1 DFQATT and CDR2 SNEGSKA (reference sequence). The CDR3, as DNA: TGCAGCCTCCTCGGGACAGCGGGCGGGGAGACCCAGTACTTC. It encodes CSLLGTAGGETQYF.

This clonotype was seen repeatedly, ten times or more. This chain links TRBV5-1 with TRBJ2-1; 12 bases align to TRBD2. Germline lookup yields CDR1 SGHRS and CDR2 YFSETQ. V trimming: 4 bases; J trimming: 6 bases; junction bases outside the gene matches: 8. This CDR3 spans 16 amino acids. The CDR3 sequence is CASSRLAGAVGNEQFF. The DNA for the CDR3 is TGCGCCAGCAGCCGACTAGCGGGAGCGGTGGGCAATGAGCAGTTCTTC.

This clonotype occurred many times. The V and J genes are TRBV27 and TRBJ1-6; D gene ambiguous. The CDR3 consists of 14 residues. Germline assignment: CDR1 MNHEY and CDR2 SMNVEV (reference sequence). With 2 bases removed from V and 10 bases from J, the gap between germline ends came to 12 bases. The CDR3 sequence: CASSLMAERSPLHF. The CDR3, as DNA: TGTGCCAGCAGTTTAATGGCCGAGCGATCACCCCTCCACTTT.

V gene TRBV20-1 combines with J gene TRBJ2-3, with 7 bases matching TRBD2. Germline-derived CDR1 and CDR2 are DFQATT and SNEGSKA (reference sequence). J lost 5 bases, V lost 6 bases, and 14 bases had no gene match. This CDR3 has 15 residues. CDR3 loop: CSAFGTIKIVDTQYF. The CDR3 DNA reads TGCAGTGCGTTCGGGACTATCAAAATAGTAGATACGCAGTATTTT.

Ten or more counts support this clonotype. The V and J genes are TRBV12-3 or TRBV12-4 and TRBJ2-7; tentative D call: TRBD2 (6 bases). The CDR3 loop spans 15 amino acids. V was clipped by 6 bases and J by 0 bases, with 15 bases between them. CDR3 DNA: TGTGCCAGCAGCCTCCGGGGAGGCCGCTCCTACGAGCAGTACTTC. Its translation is CASSLRGGRSYEQYF.

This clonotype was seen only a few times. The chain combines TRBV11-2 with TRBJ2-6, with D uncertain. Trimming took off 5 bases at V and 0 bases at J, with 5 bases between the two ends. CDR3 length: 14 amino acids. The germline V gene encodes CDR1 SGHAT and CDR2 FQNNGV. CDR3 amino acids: CASSRPSGANVLTF. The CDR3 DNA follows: TGTGCCAGCAGCCGTCCCTCTGGGGCCAACGTCCTGACTTTC.

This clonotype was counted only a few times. The chain's CDR3 is CASSPTGGSIGELFF. The DNA for the CDR3 is TGTGCCAGCAGTCCGACAGGGGGCTCTATCGGGGAGCTGTTTTTT. The rearrangement uses TRBV12-3 or TRBV12-4 and TRBJ2-2; 10 nucleotides align to TRBD1. Trimming cost V 5 bases and J 7 bases; bases outside gene matches: 7. The CDR3 loop spans 15 amino acids.